The 10 T cell receptor beta chains below were found in one sample sequenced in a study of T cell repertoires in aging, cancer and after chemotherapy. A mixed TRB-A/B primer pool amplified rearranged TRB by multiplex touch-down PCR. In TCRdb, the multiplex PCR reads were re-called with MiXCR into one record per CDR3 protein. Here the sample spans approximately 10,000 distinct CDR3 sequences, 25% to 30% being singletons. Peripheral blood genomic DNA, not sorted cells or RNA, was the template. The sequenced material came from blood. All receptors derive from a human donor in good health.

This chain connects TRBV25-1 to TRBJ2-1; D call uncertain. The CDR3 consists of 12 residues. CDR1 MGHDK and CDR2 SYGVNS come from the germline V gene. V dropped 7 bases and J dropped 7 bases, with 11 bases sitting between them. The CDR3 protein is CASTSRRNEQFF. The CDR3 coding sequence is TGTGCCAGCACAAGCAGGCGGAATGAGCAGTTCTTC.

This clonotype turned up a few times. The gene calls are TRBV11-1 and TRBJ2-7; D gene uncertain. V lost 1 base to trimming and J lost 2 bases, with 12 bases between them. The CDR3 loop spans 15 amino acids. Germline V gene data show CDR1 as SGHAT and CDR2 as FQDESV (reference sequence). The CDR3 sequence: CASSLEPDPAYEQYF. CDR3 nucleotides: TGTGCCAGCAGCTTAGAACCGGACCCTGCCTACGAGCAGTACTTC.

This chain joins TRBV7-2 and TRBJ2-3, with D tentatively TRBD1 (6 bases). The germline CDR1 and CDR2 sequences are SGHTA and FQGNSA. The CDR3 consists of 15 residues. V gave up 0 bases and J gave up 6 bases, with 13 bases separating them. CDR3 in DNA: TGTGCCAGCAGCTTAGCGAGGGCAGGGGTGGATACGCAGTATTTT. Protein sequence: CASSLARAGVDTQYF.

Only a few counts were recorded for this clonotype. The chain carries TRBV27 and TRBJ2-7; 7 bases map to TRBD1. This CDR3 contains 13 residues. Germline V CDR1 and CDR2: MNHEY, SMNVEV (reference sequence). Losses at the gene ends were 3 bases for V and 3 bases for J; bases not matched to a gene: 2. The CDR3 sequence is CASSLRQGYEQYF. DNA for the CDR3: TGTGCCAGCAGTTTGAGACAGGGCTACGAGCAGTACTTC.

The CDR3 coding sequence is TGTGCCAGCAGCCGGGGACAGGGGATTAGAGGAGGCAATCAGCCCCAGCATTTT. Residues: CASSRGQGIRGGNQPQHF. The chain carries TRBV6-2 or TRBV6-3 and TRBJ1-5; TRBD1 agrees at 10 bases. V dropped 6 bases and J dropped 2; count of bases not matched to a gene: 13. The CDR3 is made up of 18 amino acids. Germline loops: CDR1 MNHEY, CDR2 SVGEGT.

The genes are TRBV5-6 and TRBJ1-2, with D uncertain. Germline V CDR1 and CDR2: SGHDT, YYEEEE. The V and J ends lost 0 bases and 2 bases respectively, with 5 bases between them. This CDR3 has 13 amino acids. CDR3 residues: CASSLATNYGYTF. CDR3 bases: TGTGCCAGCAGCTTGGCCACCAACTATGGCTACACCTTC.

This clonotype is medium-sized. The CDR3 DNA is TGTGCCTGGACTACAGAAACAAACACTGAAGCTTTCTTT. Translated: CAWTTETNTEAFF. The chain combines TRBV30 with TRBJ1-1; no firm D call. V lost 4 bases and J lost 2, with 11 bases in between. Germline lookup yields CDR1 GTSNPN and CDR2 SVGIG (reference sequence). The CDR3 has 13 residues.

V gene TRBV7-9 combines with J gene TRBJ2-7, with D possibly TRBD1 on 6 matching bases. The CDR3 runs 15 residues. Germline V gene lookup returns CDR1 SEHNR and CDR2 FQNEAQ (reference sequence). Trimming shortened V by 3 bases and J by 4 bases, and 16 bases separated the two germline ends. CDR3 DNA sequence: TGTGCCAGCAGCTTGGTCAGGGGAGCTCGTTACGAGCAGTACTTC. It is translated as CASSLVRGARYEQYF.

This clonotype was recorded a few times. The chain joins TRBV6-5 to TRBJ2-3; D perhaps matches TRBD2 (5 bases). Trimming shortened V by 6 bases and J by 6 bases, and 22 bases separated the two germline ends. CDR1 is MNHEY, CDR2 SVGAGI, per germline. The CDR3 has 16 residues. The CDR3 sequence: CASRSSRVEGRDTQYF. CDR3 in DNA: TGTGCCAGCAGATCGTCCCGGGTCGAGGGTAGGGATACGCAGTATTTT.

This clonotype rates as medium-sized. The chain combines TRBV12-3 or TRBV12-4 with TRBJ1-1; D not certain. The V gene lost 10 bases and the J gene lost 5 bases, with 8 bases spanning the gap. This CDR3 is built from 10 residues. The CDR3 region is CANRRTEAFF. For the CDR3, the DNA is TGTGCCAACCGGAGAACTGAAGCTTTCTTT.